This TCR beta chain was recovered during a study of cytomegalovirus exposure and HLA in healthy donors. Primers included in the PCR were 60 Vbeta and 13 Jbeta primers. Sequenced by immunoSEQ multiplex PCR; TCRdb stores in-frame clones only, minus some. The sample carries about 120,000 clones, 72% recorded once. Germline lookup yields CDR1 MNHNY and CDR2 SVGAGI (reference sequence). This CDR3 region has 13 residues. Deletions cut 5 bases from V and 7 bases from J, with 15 bases between. Specimen: PBMCs. This receptor was identified in a man aged 25-45 years in good health and CMV-seronegative. This chain connects TRBV6-6 to TRBJ2-7, with a weak D call TRBD2 (6 bases). CDR3 residues: CASSPSGGYEQYF. DNA for the CDR3: TGTGCCAGCAGTCCGTCAGGAGGGTATGAGCAGTACTTC.